The sequence of this T cell receptor beta chain was determined in a study of cytomegalovirus exposure and HLA in healthy donors. At the level of the study: Among the roughly 400 genotyped donors, around 81% were placed in the Caucasian-associated ancestry cluster.

Note on this clone: Antigen unknown.

Healthy people donating bone marrow made up the donors. V dropped 7 bases and J dropped 5 bases, with 20 bases sitting between them. CDR1 is MDHEN and CDR2 is SYDVKM in the germline V gene. This CDR3 has 15 amino acids. Primers for the PCR totalled 60 Vbeta and 13 Jbeta. In the original processing: Later work found approximately 87 million unique TCR beta chains, with 9.5 million to 14 million shared. The protocol was immunoSEQ multiplex PCR, while the TCRdb copy is restricted to in-frame clones and leaves out a portion. V and J calls and clone size follow that table, whereas D and trimming were derived from the DNA. The data show about 140,000 clones, over 8% seen once. General study findings and limits: One variant, a missense change in DCLRE1C, was linked in a later analysis to TCR beta V- and J-gene trimming.

V is TRBV28 and J is TRBJ2-5; D perhaps matches TRBD2 (6 bases). The sample taken for sequencing was PBMCs. This sequence was found in a male donor in good health and CMV-seronegative. The CDR3 sequence: CASTPQVRGRETQYF. As DNA, the CDR3 is TGTGCCAGCACCCCCCAAGTACGTGGGAGGGAGACCCAGTACTTC.